The present entry profiles one T cell receptor (beta chain) with its context. Recruits, aged roughly 18 to 90 years, lived in 24 US areas. Method: immunoSEQ multiplex PCR; TCRdb's copy keeps in-frame clones and lacks some. The sample has roughly 150,000 clones; 65% to 85% are singletons. From germline, CDR1 is SNHLY and CDR2 FYNNEI. Deletions cut 6 bases from V and 1 base from J, with 18 bases between. The CDR3 has 16 amino acids. These data are taken from a study of blood T cell repertoires in COVID-19. Study-wide background: T cells, B-cell-depleted T cells, or PBMCs provided the cDNA or gDNA that served as material.

This receptor was taken from a woman aged 40 to 49 with acute COVID-19. Sequencing was carried out using PBMCs or T cells enriched from blood (not recorded which). This chain connects TRBV2 to TRBJ1-1; maybe TRBD1 (6 bases). The CDR3: CASSRTQGMPNTEAFF. In DNA, the CDR3 is TGTGCCAGCAGCAGGACACAGGGCATGCCGAACACTGAAGCTTTCTTT.